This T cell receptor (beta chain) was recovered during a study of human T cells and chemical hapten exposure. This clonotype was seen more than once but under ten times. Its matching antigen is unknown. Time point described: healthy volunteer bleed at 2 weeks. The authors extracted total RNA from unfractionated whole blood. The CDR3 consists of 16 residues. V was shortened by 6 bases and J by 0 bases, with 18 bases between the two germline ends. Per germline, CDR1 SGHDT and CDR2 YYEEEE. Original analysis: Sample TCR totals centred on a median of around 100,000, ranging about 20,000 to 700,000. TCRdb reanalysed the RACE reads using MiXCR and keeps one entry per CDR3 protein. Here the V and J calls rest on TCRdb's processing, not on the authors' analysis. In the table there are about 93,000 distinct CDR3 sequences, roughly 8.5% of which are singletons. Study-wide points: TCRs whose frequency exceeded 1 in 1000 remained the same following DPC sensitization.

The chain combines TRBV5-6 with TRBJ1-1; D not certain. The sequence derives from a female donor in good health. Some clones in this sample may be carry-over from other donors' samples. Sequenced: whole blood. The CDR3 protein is CASTLEQRRVNTEAFF. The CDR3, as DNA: TGTGCCAGCACTCTCGAACAACGGCGGGTGAACACTGAAGCTTTCTTT.